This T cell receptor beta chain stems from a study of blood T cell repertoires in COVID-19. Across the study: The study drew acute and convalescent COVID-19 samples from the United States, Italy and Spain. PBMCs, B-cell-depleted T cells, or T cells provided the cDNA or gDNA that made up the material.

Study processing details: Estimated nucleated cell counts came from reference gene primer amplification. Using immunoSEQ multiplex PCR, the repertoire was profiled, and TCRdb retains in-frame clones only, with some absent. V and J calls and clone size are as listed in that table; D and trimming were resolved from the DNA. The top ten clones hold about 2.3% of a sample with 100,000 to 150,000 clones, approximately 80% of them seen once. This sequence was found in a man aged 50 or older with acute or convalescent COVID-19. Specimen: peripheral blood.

The CDR3: CASSPSRQEMNTEAFF. As DNA, the CDR3 is TGTGCCAGCTCACCTTCGCGACAGGAAATGAACACTGAAGCTTTCTTT. V and J are TRBV18 and TRBJ1-1, with D possibly being TRBD1 (6 bases). The ends were cut back, 3 bases at V and 0 bases at J, with 14 bases in the middle. This CDR3 is 16 amino acids long. Germline V gene sequence: CDR1 KGHSH, CDR2 LQKENI. Full variable domain (rest looked up from reference TRBV18 and TRBJ1-1): NAGVMQNPRHLVRRRGQEARLRCSPMKGHSHVYWYRQLPEEGLKFMVYLQKENIIDESGMPKERFSAEFPKEGPSILRIQQVVRGDSAAYFCASSPSRQEMNTEAFFGQGTRLTVV.